This T cell receptor (beta chain) emerged from a study of T cell repertoires in cytomegalovirus infection. TCRdb reprocessed the reads via MiXCR and lists one record per CDR3 protein. This sample yields about half a million distinct CDR3 sequences, of which approximately 42% are seen a single time; roughly two fifths belongs to the top ten. This clonotype was seen a few times. Its matching antigen is unknown. CDR1 and CDR2 from the germline V gene are MNHNS and SASEGT. The CDR3 extends over 13 amino acids. V was pared by 2 bases and J by 3 bases, with 7 bases between. The chain has TRBV6-1 and TRBJ1-2; D is undetermined. The sequencing used cultured PBMCs, collected from culture after CMV antigen stimulation. The TCR was taken from a human donor in good health (CMV status not recorded). Some clones in this sample may be carry-over from other donors' samples. The CDR3 reads CASSERHDYGYTF. In DNA, the CDR3 is TGTGCCAGCAGTGAACGGCACGACTATGGCTACACCTTC.